The clone carrying this T cell receptor (beta chain) was recorded only once. Study members were between about 18 and 90 years old and lived in 24 US regions. Cohort placement rested on clinical history that participants reported themselves. The data originate from a study of blood T cell repertoires in COVID-19. Original analysis: Scientists estimated how many nucleated cells there were by amplifying reference gene primers. Clones were sequenced by immunoSEQ multiplex PCR, and TCRdb holds only the in-frame ones, with some missing. V, J and clone size are taken as reported in that table, and D and trimming were inferred from the DNA itself. Of roughly 240,000 clones listed, roughly 86% were seen once; the top ten hold 2% to 3%. Germline V gene sequence: CDR1 SGDLS, CDR2 YYNGEE. Deletions cut 2 bases from V and 7 bases from J, with 12 bases between. This CDR3 region has 14 residues.

The sample taken for sequencing was PBMCs or T cells enriched from blood (not recorded which). The clonotype comes from a woman aged 25 to 39 with acute COVID-19. This chain joins TRBV9 and TRBJ2-2; D is perhaps TRBD2 (6 bases). The CDR3 loop reads CASSVIAENGELFF. As DNA, the CDR3 is TGTGCCAGCAGCGTGATAGCGGAGAACGGGGAGCTGTTTTTT.